Below, one T cell receptor (beta chain) is given with its context. Its target is not known. This sample was included in a study of T cells and Merkel cell carcinoma outcomes. Study results and limitations: Repertoire plus T-cell density reportedly predicted Merkel cell carcinoma outcomes.

Produced via immunoSEQ multiplex PCR; TCRdb's table is partial and in-frame only. The sample has 5,000 to 6,500 clones; roughly 80% are singletons. V lost 3 bases and J lost 2, with 13 bases in between. The CDR3 is 15 amino acids. The germline V gene has CDR1 MNHEY and CDR2 SVGAGI. Sequencing was carried out using tumor tissue from Merkel cell carcinoma. The rearrangement joins TRBV6-5 to TRBJ1-2; TRBD1 might be the D (5 bases). The sequence was collected from a human donor with Merkel cell carcinoma. Here the CDR3 reads CASSYGGTMNYGYTF. The CDR3 nucleotides are TGTGCCAGCAGTTATGGTGGGACTATGAACTATGGCTACACCTTC.